The clone carrying this T cell receptor (beta chain) was recorded a few times. This entry belongs to a study of blood T cell repertoires in COVID-19. Across the study: The samples span acute and convalescent COVID-19 from the United States, Italy and Spain.

Germline V lookup: CDR1 MNHNS, CDR2 SASEGT. The ends were cut back, 0 bases at V and 2 bases at J, with 10 bases in the middle. The CDR3 is made up of 15 amino acids. Authors' analysis steps: It was from reference gene primer amplification that nucleated cell counts were estimated. Libraries were prepared by immunoSEQ multiplex PCR; TCRdb keeps only in-frame clonotypes and omits some of them. That table furnishes V, J and clone size, whereas the DNA furnished D and trimming. Of under 130,000 clones listed, 65% to 90% are singletons. The material sequenced was peripheral blood. This TCR was recovered from a man aged 50 or older with acute or convalescent COVID-19. The chain uses TRBV6-1 and TRBJ1-2; a possible D gene is TRBD1 (6 bases). The CDR3 DNA reads TGTGCCAGCAGTGAAGCGGACAGAAGAAACTATGGCTACACCTTC. Translation gives CASSEADRRNYGYTF.